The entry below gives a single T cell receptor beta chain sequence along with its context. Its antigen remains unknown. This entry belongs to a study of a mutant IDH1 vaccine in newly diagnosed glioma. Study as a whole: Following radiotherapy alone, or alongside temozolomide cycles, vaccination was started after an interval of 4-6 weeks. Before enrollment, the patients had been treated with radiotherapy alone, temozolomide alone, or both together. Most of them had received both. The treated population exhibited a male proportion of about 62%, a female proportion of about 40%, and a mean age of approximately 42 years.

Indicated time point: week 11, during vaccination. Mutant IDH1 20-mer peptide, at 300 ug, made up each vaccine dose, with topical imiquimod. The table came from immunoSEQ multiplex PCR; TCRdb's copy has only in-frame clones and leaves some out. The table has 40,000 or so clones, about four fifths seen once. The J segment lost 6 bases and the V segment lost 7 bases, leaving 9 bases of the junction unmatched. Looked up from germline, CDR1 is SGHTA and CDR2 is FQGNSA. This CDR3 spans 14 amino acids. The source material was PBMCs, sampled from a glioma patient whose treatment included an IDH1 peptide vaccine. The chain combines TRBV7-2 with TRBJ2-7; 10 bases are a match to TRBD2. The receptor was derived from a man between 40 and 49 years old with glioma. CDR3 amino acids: CASTPGASGSEQYF. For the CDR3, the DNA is TGTGCCAGCACCCCTGGAGCTAGCGGGAGCGAGCAGTACTTC.